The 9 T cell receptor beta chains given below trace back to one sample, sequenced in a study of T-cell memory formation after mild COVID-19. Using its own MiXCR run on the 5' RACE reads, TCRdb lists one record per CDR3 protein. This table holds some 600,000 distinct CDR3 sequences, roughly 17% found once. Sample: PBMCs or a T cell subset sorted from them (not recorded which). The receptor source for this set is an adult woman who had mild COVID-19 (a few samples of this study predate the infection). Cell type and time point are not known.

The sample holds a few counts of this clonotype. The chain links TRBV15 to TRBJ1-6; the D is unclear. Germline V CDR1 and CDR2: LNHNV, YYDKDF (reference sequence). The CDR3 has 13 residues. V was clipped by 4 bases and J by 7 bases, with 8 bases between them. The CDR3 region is CATSNTPNSPLHF. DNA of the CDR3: TGTGCCACCAGCAATACTCCGAATTCACCCCTCCACTTT.

The DNA of the CDR3 is TGTGCCAGCCAGCGGGGGGGTTCGTACAATGAGCAGTTCTTC. Protein: CASQRGGSYNEQFF. This sequence joins TRBV6-2 or TRBV6-3 and TRBJ2-1, with 10 bases fitting TRBD2. The germline gives CDR1 MNHEY, CDR2 SVGEGT. V gave up 8 bases and J gave up 4 bases; unmatched junction bases: 5. The CDR3 spans 14 residues.

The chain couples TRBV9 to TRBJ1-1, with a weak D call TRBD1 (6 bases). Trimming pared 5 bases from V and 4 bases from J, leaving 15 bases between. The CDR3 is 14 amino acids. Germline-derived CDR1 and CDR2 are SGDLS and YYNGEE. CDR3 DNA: TGTGCCAGCAGACCCGGGACACGAGTCACTGAAGCTTTCTTT. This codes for CASRPGTRVTEAFF.

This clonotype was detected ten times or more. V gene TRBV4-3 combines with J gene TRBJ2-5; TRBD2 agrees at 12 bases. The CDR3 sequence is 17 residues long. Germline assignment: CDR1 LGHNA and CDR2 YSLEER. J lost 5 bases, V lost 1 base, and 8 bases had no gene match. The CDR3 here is CASSQAMTSGSSETQYF. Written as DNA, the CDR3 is TGCGCCAGCAGCCAAGCAATGACTAGCGGGAGTTCCGAGACCCAGTACTTC.

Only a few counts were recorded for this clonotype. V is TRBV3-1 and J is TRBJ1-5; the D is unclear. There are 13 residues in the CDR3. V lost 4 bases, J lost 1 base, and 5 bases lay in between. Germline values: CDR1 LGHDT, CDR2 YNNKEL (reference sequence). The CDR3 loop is CASSPASNQPQHF. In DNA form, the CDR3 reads TGTGCCAGCAGCCCCGCAAGCAATCAGCCCCAGCATTTT.

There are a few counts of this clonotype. CDR3 loop: CASINRQGMIQETQYF. The CDR3 DNA reads TGTGCCAGCATCAACCGACAGGGCATGATCCAAGAGACCCAGTACTTC. The J gene is TRBJ2-5, the V gene TRBV28, with 7 bases matching TRBD1. This CDR3 region has 16 residues. The trim removed 7 bases at V and 1 base at J, leaving 12 bases unmatched. Germline lookup yields CDR1 MDHEN and CDR2 SYDVKM.

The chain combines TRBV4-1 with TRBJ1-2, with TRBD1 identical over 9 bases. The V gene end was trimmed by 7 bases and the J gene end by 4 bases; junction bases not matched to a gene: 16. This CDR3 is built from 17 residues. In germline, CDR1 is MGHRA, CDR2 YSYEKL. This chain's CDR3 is CASTFAGQGGVGYGYTF. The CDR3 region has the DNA TGCGCCAGCACCTTCGCGGGACAGGGTGGAGTGGGCTATGGCTACACCTTC.

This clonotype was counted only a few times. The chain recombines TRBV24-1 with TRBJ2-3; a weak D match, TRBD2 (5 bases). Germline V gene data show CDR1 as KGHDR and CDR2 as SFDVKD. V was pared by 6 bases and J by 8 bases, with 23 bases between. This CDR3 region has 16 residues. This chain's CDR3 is CATSTPSVGRAGTQYF. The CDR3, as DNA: TGTGCCACCAGTACCCCCTCCGTCGGGCGGGCAGGTACGCAGTATTTT.

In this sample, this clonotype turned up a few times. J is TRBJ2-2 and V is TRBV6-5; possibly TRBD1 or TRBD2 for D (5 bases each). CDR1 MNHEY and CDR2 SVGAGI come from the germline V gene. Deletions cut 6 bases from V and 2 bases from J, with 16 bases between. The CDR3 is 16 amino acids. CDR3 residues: CASRSPGPINTGELFF. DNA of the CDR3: TGTGCCAGCAGAAGCCCGGGACCGATTAACACCGGGGAGCTGTTTTTT.